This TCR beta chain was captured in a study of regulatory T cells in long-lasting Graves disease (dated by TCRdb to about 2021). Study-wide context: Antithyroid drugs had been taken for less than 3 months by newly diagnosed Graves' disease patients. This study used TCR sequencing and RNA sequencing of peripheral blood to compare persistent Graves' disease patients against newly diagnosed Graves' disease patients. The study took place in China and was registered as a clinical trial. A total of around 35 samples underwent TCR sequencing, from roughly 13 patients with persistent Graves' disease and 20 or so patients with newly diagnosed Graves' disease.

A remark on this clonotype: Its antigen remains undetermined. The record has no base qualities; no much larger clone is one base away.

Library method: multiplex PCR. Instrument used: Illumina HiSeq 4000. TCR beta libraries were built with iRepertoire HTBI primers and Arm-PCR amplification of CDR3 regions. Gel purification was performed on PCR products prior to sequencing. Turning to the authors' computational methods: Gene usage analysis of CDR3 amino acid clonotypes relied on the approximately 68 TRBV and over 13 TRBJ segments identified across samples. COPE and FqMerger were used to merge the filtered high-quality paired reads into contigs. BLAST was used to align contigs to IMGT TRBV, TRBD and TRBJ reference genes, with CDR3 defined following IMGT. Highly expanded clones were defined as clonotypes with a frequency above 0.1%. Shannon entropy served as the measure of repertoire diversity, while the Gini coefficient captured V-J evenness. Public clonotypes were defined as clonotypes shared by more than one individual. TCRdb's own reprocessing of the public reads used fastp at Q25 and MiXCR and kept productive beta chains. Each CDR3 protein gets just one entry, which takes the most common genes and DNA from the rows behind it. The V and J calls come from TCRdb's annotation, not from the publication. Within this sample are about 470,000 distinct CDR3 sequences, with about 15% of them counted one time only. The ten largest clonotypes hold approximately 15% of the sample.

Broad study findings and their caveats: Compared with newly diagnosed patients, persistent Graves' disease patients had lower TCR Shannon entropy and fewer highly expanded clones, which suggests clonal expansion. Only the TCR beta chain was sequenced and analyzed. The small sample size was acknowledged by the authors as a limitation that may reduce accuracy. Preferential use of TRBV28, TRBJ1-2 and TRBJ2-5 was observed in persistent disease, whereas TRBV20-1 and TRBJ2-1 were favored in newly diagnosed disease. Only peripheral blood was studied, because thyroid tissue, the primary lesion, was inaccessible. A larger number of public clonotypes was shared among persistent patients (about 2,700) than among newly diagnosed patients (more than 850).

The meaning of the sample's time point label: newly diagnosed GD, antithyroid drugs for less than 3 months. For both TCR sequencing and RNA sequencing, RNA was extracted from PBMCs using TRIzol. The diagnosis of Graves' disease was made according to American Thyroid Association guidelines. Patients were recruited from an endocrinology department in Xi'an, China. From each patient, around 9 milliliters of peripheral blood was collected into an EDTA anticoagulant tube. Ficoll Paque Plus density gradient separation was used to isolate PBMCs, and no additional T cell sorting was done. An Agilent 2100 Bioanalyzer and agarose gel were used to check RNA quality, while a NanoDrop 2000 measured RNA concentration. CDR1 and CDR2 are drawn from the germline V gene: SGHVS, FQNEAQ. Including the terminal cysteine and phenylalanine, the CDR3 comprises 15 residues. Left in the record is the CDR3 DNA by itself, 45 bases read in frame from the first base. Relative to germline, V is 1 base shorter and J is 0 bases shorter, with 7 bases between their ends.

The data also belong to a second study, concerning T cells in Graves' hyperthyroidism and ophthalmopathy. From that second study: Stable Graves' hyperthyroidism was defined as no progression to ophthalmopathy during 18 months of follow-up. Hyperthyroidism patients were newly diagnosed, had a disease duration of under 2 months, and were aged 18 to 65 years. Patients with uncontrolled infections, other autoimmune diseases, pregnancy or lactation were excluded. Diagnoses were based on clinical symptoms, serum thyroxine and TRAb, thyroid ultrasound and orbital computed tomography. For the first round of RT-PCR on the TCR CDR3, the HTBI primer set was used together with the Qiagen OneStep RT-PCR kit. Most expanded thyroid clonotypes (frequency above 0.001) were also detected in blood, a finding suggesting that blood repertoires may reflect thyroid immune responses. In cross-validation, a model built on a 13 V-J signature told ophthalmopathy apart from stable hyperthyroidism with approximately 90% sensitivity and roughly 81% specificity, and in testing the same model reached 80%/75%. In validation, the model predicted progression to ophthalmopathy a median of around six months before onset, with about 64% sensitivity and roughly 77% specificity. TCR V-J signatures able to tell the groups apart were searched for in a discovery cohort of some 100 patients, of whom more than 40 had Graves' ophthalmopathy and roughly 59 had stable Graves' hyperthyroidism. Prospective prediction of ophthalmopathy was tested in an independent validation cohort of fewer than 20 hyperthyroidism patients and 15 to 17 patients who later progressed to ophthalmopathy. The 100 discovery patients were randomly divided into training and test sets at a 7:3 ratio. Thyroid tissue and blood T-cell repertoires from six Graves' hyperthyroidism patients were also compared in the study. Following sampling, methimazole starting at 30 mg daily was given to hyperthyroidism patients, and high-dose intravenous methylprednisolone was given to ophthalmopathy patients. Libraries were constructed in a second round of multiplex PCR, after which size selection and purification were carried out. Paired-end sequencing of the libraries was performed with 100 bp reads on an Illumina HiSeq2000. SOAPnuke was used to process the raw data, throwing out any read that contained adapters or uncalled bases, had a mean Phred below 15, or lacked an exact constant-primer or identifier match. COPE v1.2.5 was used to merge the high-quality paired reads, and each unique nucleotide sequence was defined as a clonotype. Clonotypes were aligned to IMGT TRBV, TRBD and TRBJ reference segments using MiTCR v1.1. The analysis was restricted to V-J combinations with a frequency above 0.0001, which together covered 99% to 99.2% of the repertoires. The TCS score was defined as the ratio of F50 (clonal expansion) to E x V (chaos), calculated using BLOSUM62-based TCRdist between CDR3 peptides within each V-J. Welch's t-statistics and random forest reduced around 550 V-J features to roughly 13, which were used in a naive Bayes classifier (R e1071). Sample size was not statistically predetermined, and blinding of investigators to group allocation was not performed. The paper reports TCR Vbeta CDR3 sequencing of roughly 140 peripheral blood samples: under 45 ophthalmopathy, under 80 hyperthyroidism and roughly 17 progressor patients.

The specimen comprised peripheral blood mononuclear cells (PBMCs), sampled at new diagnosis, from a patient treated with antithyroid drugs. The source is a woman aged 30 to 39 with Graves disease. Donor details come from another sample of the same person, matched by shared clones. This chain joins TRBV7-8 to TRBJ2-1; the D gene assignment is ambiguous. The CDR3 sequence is CASSLGLNSYNEQFF. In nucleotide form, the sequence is TGTGCCAGCAGCTTAGGACTTAACTCCTACAATGAGCAGTTCTTC.